This TCR beta chain was sequenced in a study of CD8+CD57+ T cells in acquired aplastic anemia (dated by TCRdb to the late 2010s). With respect to the entire study: A mean of 3.2 ug of DNA, ranging from roughly 0.18 to 30 ug, was extracted from sorted CD4+ and CD8+ cells. CD8+CD57+ expansion was defined as a frequency above the mean frequency observed in healthy subjects.

V and J are trimmed by 4 bases and 3 bases, and the gene matches miss 6 bases of the junction. Taken from cysteine to phenylalanine, the CDR3 has 15 residues. Just the 45-base CDR3 DNA is kept, in frame starting at base 1. The patients picked for sequencing were ones in whom flow cytometry had shown an expansion of CD8+CD57+ cells. Every patient had a diagnosis of severe acquired aplastic anemia based on International Study of Aplastic Anemia and Agranulocytosis and Camitta criteria. No therapy had been received by the patients at the time of blood sampling. The study deep-sequenced TCR repertoires of sorted CD4+ and CD8+ blood T cells from severe aplastic anemia patients and healthy subjects. In the USA, patient enrollment took place under clinicaltrials.gov protocols 00001620, 01623167, 00001397, 00071045, 00081523 and 00961064. Ficoll-Paque density gradient centrifugation was used to isolate peripheral blood mononuclear cells. Before DNA extraction, CD4+ and CD8+ T cells were sorted by FACS or by magnetic beads.

About this clonotype: It lacks a known antigen. Base qualities were left out, and no much larger clone turns up one base away.

Genomic DNA was used as template for profiling of TCR beta VDJ combinations and CDR3 sequences. An Illumina HiSeq 2000 was used for TCR repertoire sequencing. Turning to the authors' computational methods: Repertoires were assessed using TRBV/TRBJ rearrangement plots, CDR3 size and DJ length profiles, and Simpson's diversity index. The most abundant DNA sequence in the deep sequencing data was taken as the immunodominant clone. CDR3 amino acid sequences were checked for sharing across subjects and were also compared against the VDJdb database and published repertoires. TCRdb applied fastp at Q25 and MiXCR to the public reads, then kept only in-frame beta chains. Duplicate CDR3 protein sequences are folded into a single record with the most common DNA and genes. What appears here as the V and J calls and clone size reflects TCRdb's work, not the paper's. The sample includes roughly 160,000 distinct CDR3 sequences, with over 70% observed a single time. The ten top clones hold around 45% of the sample.

What the work shows at the level of the full study, not this receptor alone: Although 25 to 30 CD8+ CDR3 sequences were shared by patients and controls, these sequences appeared highly expressed in patients and within the immunodominant clones of patients. CD8+ Simpson's diversity did not differ significantly between patients and healthy controls (P=0.060).

Sequenced input: sorted CD4+, CD8+, or CD8+CD57+ T cells (not recorded which) from PBMCs. The rearrangement combines TRBV12-3 or TRBV12-4 with TRBJ1-2; 9 nucleotides in the junction match TRBD1. The clonotype originates from a human donor with aplastic anemia. The CDR3 loop reads CASSSPGQGHYGYTF. The bases are TGTGCCAGCAGTTCACCGGGACAGGGACACTATGGCTACACCTTC.